These T cell receptor beta chains were read from a single sample in a study of blood T cell repertoires in COVID-19. TCRdb's copy holds only in-frame clones and misses some; the assay was immunoSEQ multiplex PCR. The table records 200,000 to 250,000 clones, 70% to 90% of them present only once. The sequencing sample was made of peripheral blood. These receptors came from a man older than 75 with acute or convalescent COVID-19. Each CDR3 is given with its conserved first and last residue. The D gene is left open where the match is weak. The size entry is marked missing in some rows and otherwise reads once, few, many or a size class.

D	V	size	J	CDR3	DNA
TRBD2	TRBV11-2	.	TRBJ2-2	CASSLDMVAGLTGELFF	TGTGCCAGCAGCTTAGATATGGTAGCGGGGCTCACCGGGGAGCTGTTTTTT
TRBD1	TRBV19	.	TRBJ1-1	CASSGPRDRVNAFF	TGTGCCAGTAGTGGACCCCGGGACAGGGTTAATGCTTTCTTT
TRBD2	TRBV25-1	.	TRBJ2-1	CASSVAGEGQFF	TGTGCCAGCAGTGTAGCGGGAGAAGGGCAGTTCTTC
.	TRBV12-3/TRBV12-4	.	TRBJ1-1	CASSKKPNTEAFF	TGTGCCAGCAGTAAGAAGCCGAACACTGAAGCTTTCTTT
.	TRBV21-1	.	TRBJ1-6	CASSKIAGGWNSPLHF	TGTGCCAGCAGCAAGATAGCAGGGGGATGGAATTCACCCCTCCACTTT
.	TRBV25-1	once	TRBJ1-4	CASSDDTGLVRGEKLFF	TGTGCCAGCAGTGATGATACAGGGCTCGTCCGTGGGGAAAAACTGTTTTTT
.	TRBV19	.	TRBJ1-4	CASAQGQIHEKLFF	TGTGCCAGTGCTCAAGGACAGATTCATGAAAAACTGTTTTTT
.	TRBV1	.	TRBJ1-3	CTSSRDTGPGNTIYF	TGCACCAGCAGTCGAGACACAGGGCCGGGAAACACCATATATTTT
.	TRBV4-3	.	TRBJ2-2	CASSQFQINTGELFF	TGCGCCAGCAGCCAATTTCAGATAAACACCGGGGAGCTGTTTTTT
.	TRBV18	.	TRBJ2-1	CASSPPTGNEQFF	TGTGCCAGCTCACCACCGACAGGCAATGAGCAGTTCTTC
.	TRBV3-1/TRBV3-2	.	TRBJ1-2	CASSGATGANYGYTF	TGTGCCAGCAGTGGGGCAACGGGGGCTAACTATGGCTACACCTTC
TRBD2	TRBV10-1	.	TRBJ2-1	CASSGSSGAINEQFF	TGCGCCAGCAGTGGTTCGAGCGGGGCCATCAATGAGCAGTTCTTC
.	TRBV19	.	TRBJ2-1	CASSISLATEQFF	TGTGCCAGTAGTATTTCCCTAGCAACTGAGCAGTTCTTC
.	TRBV5-1	.	TRBJ1-5	CASSLDGANQPQHF	TGCGCCAGCAGCTTGGATGGGGCGAATCAGCCCCAGCATTTT
.	TRBV5-1	.	TRBJ2-5	CASGRGSQGPQQETQYF	TGCGCCAGCGGACGGGGGTCGCAGGGACCTCAGCAAGAGACCCAGTACTTC
TRBD1	TRBV18	.	TRBJ2-5	CASSPGQGRLETQYF	TGTGCCAGCTCACCTGGACAGGGGCGTCTGGAGACCCAGTACTTC
TRBD1	TRBV10-3	.	TRBJ2-5	CAISDGTGETQYF	TGTGCCATCAGTGACGGGACAGGAGAGACCCAGTACTTC
.	TRBV7-3	.	TRBJ1-1	CASSLNRRGSNTEAFF	TGTGCCAGCAGCCTCAACAGGCGTGGTTCGAACACTGAAGCTTTCTTT
TRBD2	TRBV7-9	.	TRBJ2-5	CASSRTSGAQETQYF	TGTGCCAGCAGCCGGACTAGCGGAGCTCAAGAGACCCAGTACTTC
TRBD1	TRBV19	.	TRBJ2-2	CASSTGRDRGNTGELFF	TGTGCCAGTAGTACCGGGAGGGACAGGGGGAACACCGGGGAGCTGTTTTTT
.	TRBV7-9	.	TRBJ2-7	CASSLLPAGVPEQYF	TGTGCCAGCAGCTTACTTCCGGCAGGCGTACCCGAGCAGTACTTC
TRBD1	TRBV4-1	.	TRBJ2-5	CASSPFRTGVSNQETQYF	TGCGCCAGCAGCCCATTCCGGACAGGGGTATCTAACCAAGAGACCCAGTACTTC
TRBD1	TRBV28	.	TRBJ1-2	CASLGQGGYTF	TGTGCCAGCCTCGGACAGGGTGGCTACACCTTC